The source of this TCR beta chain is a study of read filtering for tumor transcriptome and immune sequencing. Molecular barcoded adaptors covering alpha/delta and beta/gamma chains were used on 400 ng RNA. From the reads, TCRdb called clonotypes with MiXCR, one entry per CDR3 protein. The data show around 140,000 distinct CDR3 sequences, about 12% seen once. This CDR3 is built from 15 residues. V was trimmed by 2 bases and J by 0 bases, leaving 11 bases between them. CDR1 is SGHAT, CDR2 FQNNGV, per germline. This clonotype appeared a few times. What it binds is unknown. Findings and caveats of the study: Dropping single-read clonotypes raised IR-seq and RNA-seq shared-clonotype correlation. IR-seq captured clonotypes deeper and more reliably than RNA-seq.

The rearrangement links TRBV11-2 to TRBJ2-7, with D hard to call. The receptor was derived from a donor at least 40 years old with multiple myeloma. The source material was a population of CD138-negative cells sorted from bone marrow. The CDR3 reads CASSLQLLSSYEQYF. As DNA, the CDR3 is TGTGCCAGCAGCTTACAACTGCTCAGCTCCTACGAGCAGTACTTC.